Listed here are 17 T cell receptor beta chains from one sample, sequenced in a study of blood T cell repertoires in COVID-19. Assay: immunoSEQ multiplex PCR; the TCRdb copy retains only in-frame clones and omits some. The sample has over 150,000 clones; more than 80% are singletons. The sample taken for sequencing was PBMCs or T cells enriched from blood (not recorded which). The receptor set was obtained from a man aged 40-49 years who had recovered from COVID-19.

Only one count was recorded for this clone. The rearrangement joins TRBV29-1 to TRBJ2-1; a possible D gene is TRBD2 (5 bases). Germline V gene sequence: CDR1 SQVTM, CDR2 ANQGSEA. The CDR3 covers 17 residues. V was pared by 3 bases and J by 0 bases, with 18 bases between. CDR3 DNA: TGCAGCGTTGACCGTAAGCGGAACAGCCTCTCCTACAATGAGCAGTTCTTC. Translation: CSVDRKRNSLSYNEQFF.

V gene TRBV5-1 combines with J gene TRBJ1-1; 12 nucleotides match TRBD1. From germline, CDR1 is SGHRS and CDR2 YFSETQ. The CDR3 extends over 17 amino acids. V shed 2 bases, J shed 10 bases, and the junction held 15 bases outside the gene matches. In DNA form, the CDR3 reads TGCGCCAGCAGCTTAGGAACCTACTGGGACAGGGGGCCTGGAGCTTTCTTT. Translation gives CASSLGTYWDRGPGAFF.

V and J are TRBV30 and TRBJ1-3; D is possibly TRBD1 (6 bases). The germline gives CDR1 GTSNPN, CDR2 SVGIG (reference sequence). This CDR3 is 13 amino acids long. The germline V and J ends were trimmed by 1 base and 2 bases, with 6 bases remaining between them. CDR3 nucleotides: TGTGCCTGGAGTGGACAGGCTGGAAACACCATATATTTT. Amino acid sequence: CAWSGQAGNTIYF.

The chain is built from TRBV5-1 and TRBJ2-1; 13 nucleotides agree with TRBD2. With 2 bases clipped from V and 0 bases from J, the junction kept 2 bases outside the gene matches. The CDR3 runs 17 residues. Looked up from germline, CDR1 is SGHRS and CDR2 is YFSETQ. The CDR3 nucleotides read TGCGCCAGCAGCTTTGGACTAGCGGGGGCCTCCTACAATGAGCAGTTCTTC. Its translation: CASSFGLAGASYNEQFF.

J is TRBJ1-5 and V is TRBV2; no reliable D call. The ends were cut back, 3 bases at V and 5 bases at J, with 11 bases in the middle. Looked up from germline, CDR1 is SNHLY and CDR2 is FYNNEI. The CDR3 runs 14 residues. DNA of the CDR3: TGTGCCAGCAGTGAGATGGAGTTCTATCAGCCCCAGCATTTT. Protein: CASSEMEFYQPQHF.

The chain is built from TRBV18 and TRBJ1-6; D is perhaps TRBD1 (6 bases). Germline V gene lookup returns CDR1 KGHSH and CDR2 LQKENI. Trimming took 3 bases from V and 10 from J, leaving 13 bases between them. The CDR3 has 14 amino acids. The CDR3 is CASSPQGMESPLHF. The DNA of the CDR3 is TGTGCCAGCTCACCCCAGGGGATGGAATCACCCCTCCACTTT.

V and J are TRBV5-1 and TRBJ2-7, with 7 bases lining up with TRBD2. The ends lost 2 bases at V and 2 bases at J; junction bases unmatched: 10. The germline gives CDR1 SGHRS, CDR2 YFSETQ. This CDR3 region has 16 residues. CDR3 in amino acids: CASSLWVGGSAYEQYF. In nucleotides, the CDR3 is TGCGCCAGCAGCTTATGGGTCGGCGGGAGCGCCTACGAGCAGTACTTC.

The CDR3 reads CASSLDRSNTGELFF. The CDR3 DNA sequence: TGCGCCAGCAGCTTGGACAGGAGTAACACCGGGGAGCTGTTTTTT. The chain carries TRBV5-1 and TRBJ2-2; a possible D gene is TRBD1 (5 bases). The ends were cut back, 0 bases at V and 2 bases at J, with 8 bases in the middle. CDR1 SGHRS and CDR2 YFSETQ come from the germline V gene. The CDR3 is made up of 15 amino acids.

This rearrangement joins TRBV19 to TRBJ2-1, with TRBD1 matching over 7 bases. V trimming: 3 bases; J trimming: 9 bases; junction bases outside the gene matches: 8. Germline V gene sequence: CDR1 LNHDA, CDR2 SQIVND (reference sequence). This CDR3 spans 14 amino acids. Here the CDR3 DNA reads TGTGCCAGTAGTATGACAGGGACCCGGGCTGAGCAGTTCTTC. Amino acid sequence: CASSMTGTRAEQFF.

The rearrangement links TRBV30 to TRBJ1-2; 11 bases are shared with TRBD1. The CDR3 covers 13 residues. The ends lost 1 base at V and 6 bases at J; junction bases unmatched: 1. Germline-derived CDR1 and CDR2 are GTSNPN and SVGIG (reference sequence). For the CDR3, the DNA is TGTGCCTGGAGTGGGGGACAGGGGGATGGCTACACCTTC. This sequence encodes CAWSGGQGDGYTF.

The genes are TRBV30 and TRBJ1-5; 8 bases align to TRBD1. The ends lost 2 bases at V and 0 bases at J; junction bases unmatched: 15. CDR3 length: 19 residues. The germline V gene encodes CDR1 GTSNPN and CDR2 SVGIG (reference sequence). The CDR3 region is CAWSNPRTGWGYSNQPQHF. The CDR3 coding sequence is TGTGCCTGGAGTAACCCTCGGACAGGGTGGGGTTATAGCAATCAGCCCCAGCATTTT.

V is TRBV24-1 and J is TRBJ2-2, with D possibly TRBD2 on 6 matching bases. This CDR3 contains 16 residues. Trimming took 3 bases from V and 6 from J, leaving 16 bases between them. Germline CDR1 is KGHDR and CDR2 is SFDVKD. DNA of the CDR3: TGTGCCACCAGTGATGCCGGGGGTGTACAGGCCGGGGAGCTGTTTTTT. It specifies CATSDAGGVQAGELFF.

This clone was counted a few times. The gene calls are TRBV28 and TRBJ1-5, with 8 bases matching TRBD1. The germline gives CDR1 MDHEN, CDR2 SYDVKM. CDR3 length: 15 residues. The ends lost 6 bases at V and 2 bases at J; junction bases unmatched: 6. The CDR3 here is CASSRLTGGNQPQHF. In DNA, the CDR3 is TGTGCCAGCAGCCGATTGACAGGGGGCAATCAGCCCCAGCATTTT.

The chain uses TRBV28 and TRBJ1-5, with D uncertain. Germline values: CDR1 MDHEN, CDR2 SYDVKM. The CDR3 runs to 12 residues. The germline V and J ends were trimmed by 7 bases and 6 bases, with 10 bases remaining between them. The DNA for the CDR3 is TGTGCCAGCATACAAACGGGTCAGCCCCAGCATTTT. It codes for CASIQTGQPQHF. Full variable domain (rest looked up from reference TRBV28 and TRBJ1-5): DVKVTQSSRYLVKRTGEKVFLECVQDMDHENMFWYRQDPGLGLRLIYFSYDVKMKEKGDIPEGYSVSREKKERFSLILESASTNQTSMYLCASIQTGQPQHFGDGTRLSIL.

This clone has a single count. The J gene is TRBJ2-3, the V gene TRBV29-1; 7 bases fit TRBD1. This CDR3 has 14 residues. The germline gives CDR1 SQVTM, CDR2 ANQGSEA. V lost 6 bases, J lost 2 bases, and 8 bases stayed unmatched. The CDR3 loop is CSVRGGQNTDTQYF. The DNA of the CDR3 is TGCAGCGTCCGTGGGGGACAGAACACAGATACGCAGTATTTT.

The chain carries TRBV4-1 and TRBJ1-6; 9 bases are shared with TRBD1. Germline V gives CDR1 MGHRA, CDR2 YSYEKL. Trimming cost V 2 bases and J 7 bases; bases outside gene matches: 6. This CDR3 has 16 amino acids. As DNA, the CDR3 is TGCGCCAGCAGCCAAAGGGGGGACAGGGTGAATTCACCCCTCCACTTT. It yields the protein CASSQRGDRVNSPLHF.

The rearrangement uses TRBV11-2 and TRBJ1-1, with D perhaps TRBD1 (5 bases). The CDR3 loop spans 14 amino acids. V was trimmed by 5 bases and J by 4 bases, leaving 14 bases between them. Germline CDR1 is SGHAT and CDR2 is FQNNGV. The CDR3 region is CASSPPRAATEAFF. In DNA, the CDR3 is TGTGCCAGCAGCCCACCCAGGGCCGCCACTGAAGCTTTCTTT.